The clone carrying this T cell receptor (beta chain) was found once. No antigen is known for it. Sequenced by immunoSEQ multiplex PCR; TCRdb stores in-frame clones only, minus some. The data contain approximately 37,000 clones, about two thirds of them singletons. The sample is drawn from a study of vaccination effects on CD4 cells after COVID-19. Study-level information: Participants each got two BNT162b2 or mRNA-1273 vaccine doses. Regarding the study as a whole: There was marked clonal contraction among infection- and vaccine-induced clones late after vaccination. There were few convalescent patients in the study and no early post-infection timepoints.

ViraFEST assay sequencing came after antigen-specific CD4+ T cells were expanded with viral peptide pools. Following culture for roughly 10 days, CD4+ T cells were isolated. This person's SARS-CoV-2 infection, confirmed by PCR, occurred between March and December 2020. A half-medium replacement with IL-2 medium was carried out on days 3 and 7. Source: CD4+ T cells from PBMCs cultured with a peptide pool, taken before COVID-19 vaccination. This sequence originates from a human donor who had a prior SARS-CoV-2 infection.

CDR3 coding DNA: TGTGCCAGCAGCCTAGCTTCACCCTACAATGAGCAGTTCTTC. Translating it yields CASSLASPYNEQFF. The chain links TRBV25-1 to TRBJ2-1, with D possibly being TRBD2 (5 bases). Germline CDR1 MGHDK, CDR2 SYGVNS. Trimming pared 6 bases from V and 2 bases from J, leaving 11 bases between. This CDR3 contains 14 residues.